The 18 T cell receptor beta chains listed next were all sequenced from one sample in a study of T cell clonotyping in hematopoietic cell transplantation. The time point here: recipient sample about 28 days before transplant, after cytoreduction. The repertoire was sequenced with immunoSEQ multiplex PCR; TCRdb's copy has only in-frame clones and lacks some. This sample has over 15,000 clones; approximately 93% occur once, and the top ten carry around 1.8%. The sample in question was peripheral blood mononuclear cells, obtained before stem cell transplant. The receptors come from a man aged 18-30 years with biphenotypic leukemia. Some clones in this sample may be carry-over from other donors' samples.

This chain joins TRBV5-1 and TRBJ1-1; perhaps TRBD1 as D (5 bases). CDR1 and CDR2 from the germline V gene are SGHRS and YFSETQ. Between the trimmed V and J ends, which lost 7 bases and 8 bases, there was a span of 12 bases. CDR3 length: 11 amino acids. CDR3 DNA: TGCGCCAGCGGTGAGACAGACGAAGCTTTCTTT. It is translated as CASGETDEAFF.

The V gene is TRBV7-9, the J gene TRBJ2-1; 10 nucleotides line up with TRBD1. The CDR3 has 17 residues. Germline V CDR1 and CDR2: SEHNR, FQNEAQ (reference sequence). The V segment lost 6 bases and the J segment 8 bases; nucleotides outside the gene matches: 16. The CDR3 DNA sequence: TGTGCCAGCAGTCGCGGACAGGGGGGCTTGGGAGGGGATGAGCAGTTCTTC. Translated, it gives CASSRGQGGLGGDEQFF.

The gene calls are TRBV25-1 and TRBJ1-4; tentative D call: TRBD1 (6 bases). Germline CDR1 and CDR2: MGHDK and SYGVNS. With 0 bases removed from V and 5 bases from J, the gap between germline ends came to 10 bases. The CDR3 contains 15 residues. The CDR3 DNA is TGTGCCAGCAGTGAATATATGGGGGGCAATGAAAAACTGTTTTTT. Translation gives CASSEYMGGNEKLFF.

This clone was recorded only once. The rearrangement joins TRBV7-3 to TRBJ2-7; 9 nucleotides agree with TRBD2. The length of the CDR3 is 14 residues. The trim removed 6 bases at V and 6 bases at J, leaving 9 bases unmatched. Germline V CDR1 and CDR2: SGHTA, FQGTGA. The CDR3 protein is CASSPGTSFTEQYF. Here the CDR3 DNA reads TGTGCCAGCAGTCCCGGGACTAGCTTTACCGAGCAGTACTTC.

This chain links TRBV7-9 with TRBJ1-1, with D possibly matching TRBD1 (6 bases). Trimming pared 6 bases from V and 0 bases from J, leaving 11 bases between. This CDR3 is built from 14 residues. Germline CDR1 is SEHNR and CDR2 is FQNEAQ (reference sequence). CDR3 sequence reads: CASRPQGMNTEAFF. CDR3 sequence (DNA): TGTGCCAGCAGACCACAGGGCATGAACACTGAAGCTTTCTTT.

This clone was seen only once. This rearrangement joins TRBV27 to TRBJ2-7; a possible D gene is TRBD1 (6 bases). This CDR3 spans 13 amino acids. CDR1 is MNHEY and CDR2 is SMNVEV in the germline V gene (reference sequence). V gave up 5 bases and J gave up 8 bases, with 16 bases separating them. In nucleotides, the CDR3 is TGTGCCAGCAGTAGAACCTACAGGGAGAAGCAGTACTTC. This translates into CASSRTYREKQYF.

The V gene is TRBV5-6, the J gene TRBJ2-1; TRBD1 is a possible D gene (6 bases). CDR3 length: 13 residues. V lost 5 bases to trimming and J lost 7 bases, with 13 bases between them. The germline CDR1 and CDR2 sequences are SGHDT and YYEEEE. The CDR3: CASSFARGNEQFF. The CDR3 region has the DNA TGTGCCAGCAGTTTTGCCAGGGGTAATGAGCAGTTCTTC.

The J gene is TRBJ1-2, the V gene TRBV7-2, with D possibly TRBD1 on 5 matching bases. The CDR3 length is 15 residues. Germline values: CDR1 SGHTA, CDR2 FQGNSA. Trimming took off 6 bases at V and 4 bases at J, with 18 bases between the two ends. This CDR3 reads CASSSNDRGGYGYTF. CDR3 nucleotide sequence: TGTGCCAGCAGTTCAAACGACCGGGGGGGCTATGGCTACACCTTC.

The CDR3, as DNA: TGCGCCAGCAGCTCGAGGGGGGGGAGTGAAAAACTGTTTTTT. It yields the protein CASSSRGGSEKLFF. The rearrangement links TRBV5-1 to TRBJ1-4, with D maybe TRBD1 (6 bases). Germline CDR1 reads SGHRS; CDR2 reads YFSETQ. The CDR3 is made up of 14 amino acids. Trimming removed 3 bases at V and 7 bases at J, with 13 bases between. Full variable domain (rest looked up from reference TRBV5-1 and TRBJ1-4): KAGVTQTPRYLIKTRGQQVTLSCSPISGHRSVSWYQQTPGQGLQFLFEYFSETQRNKGNFPGRFSGRQFSNSRSEMNVSTLELGDSALYLCASSSRGGSEKLFFGSGTQLSVL.

CDR3 nucleotide sequence: TGTGCCAGCAGCTTAGCCCTCAGCTGGGCCACTGAAGCTTTCTTT. It codes for CASSLALSWATEAFF. The V call is TRBV7-2, the J call TRBJ1-1, with unresolved D. This CDR3 region has 15 residues. Trimming took 0 bases from V and 4 from J, leaving 12 bases between them. From germline, CDR1 is SGHTA and CDR2 FQGNSA.

J is TRBJ2-1 and V is TRBV4-1; 10 bases are a match to TRBD2. Trimming took 4 bases from V and 7 from J; bases not matched to a gene: 7. Germline loops: CDR1 MGHRA, CDR2 YSYEKL. The CDR3 consists of 15 residues. The CDR3 loop reads CASSPIAGGLNEQFF. CDR3 coding DNA: TGCGCCAGCAGCCCCATAGCGGGGGGCCTGAATGAGCAGTTCTTC.

This clone has only one observation. This chain connects TRBV10-2 to TRBJ1-1, with a weak D call TRBD1 (5 bases). The germline V and J ends were trimmed by 3 bases and 0 bases, with 11 bases remaining between them. The CDR3 covers 15 residues. Germline V gives CDR1 WSHSY, CDR2 SAAADI. The DNA of the CDR3 is TGCGCCAGCAGTGAATTCCCAGGGCTGAACACTGAAGCTTTCTTT. This translates into CASSEFPGLNTEAFF.

This clone was detected once. V usage is TRBV4-3 and J usage is TRBJ2-1, with 9 nucleotides matching TRBD2. The CDR3 consists of 15 residues. The V and J ends lost 1 base and 5 bases, in that order; junction bases with no gene match: 3. The germline gives CDR1 LGHNA, CDR2 YSLEER. CDR3 sequence (DNA): TGCGCCAGCAGCCAAGGGCGGGGGGGACACAATGAGCAGTTCTTC. Translated, it gives CASSQGRGGHNEQFF.

The chain carries TRBV7-6 and TRBJ2-1; tentative D call: TRBD2 (6 bases). Per germline, CDR1 SGHVS and CDR2 FNYEAQ. The CDR3 covers 15 residues. V was shortened by 4 bases and J by 8 bases, with 18 bases between the two germline ends. The CDR3 region has the DNA TGTGCCAGCAGCTCCCTCGACGGGCGGGGCGATGAGCAGTTCTTC. Protein: CASSSLDGRGDEQFF.

The rearrangement joins TRBV6-5 to TRBJ1-2; 8 bases map to TRBD1. The germline V gene has CDR1 MNHEY and CDR2 SVGAGI. Unmatched junction bases numbered 6, after V lost 0 bases and J lost 6 bases. CDR3 size: 15 residues. CDR3 bases: TGTGCCAGCAGTTACTCCCGGACAGGGAGGGATGGCTACACCTTC. It codes for CASSYSRTGRDGYTF.

This chain joins TRBV4-1 and TRBJ1-1; TRBD1 is a possible D gene (6 bases). The CDR3 extends over 13 amino acids. Germline V gives CDR1 MGHRA, CDR2 YSYEKL. Trimming took 4 bases from V and 6 from J, leaving 12 bases between them. The CDR3 DNA reads TGCGCCAGCAGCCCTTCCGGACAGCCTGAAGCTTTCTTT. The encoded protein is CASSPSGQPEAFF.

The rearrangement uses TRBV5-1 and TRBJ2-1; TRBD2 matches 13 bases. This CDR3 has 17 amino acids. Germline trimming cut 3 bases from V and 6 bases from J; bases unmatched to any gene: 9. From germline, CDR1 is SGHRS and CDR2 YFSETQ. CDR3 DNA: TGCGCCAGCAGCTCCCTAGGACTAGCGGGGGCTATCAATGAGCAGTTCTTC. Its translation: CASSSLGLAGAINEQFF. The variable domain in full, with the rest retrieved from reference TRBV5-1 and TRBJ2-1, is KAGVTQTPRYLIKTRGQQVTLSCSPISGHRSVSWYQQTPGQGLQFLFEYFSETQRNKGNFPGRFSGRQFSNSRSEMNVSTLELGDSALYLCASSSLGLAGAINEQFFGPGTRLTVL.

The CDR3 loop reads CASGQRTGGGVADTQYF. CDR3 sequence (DNA): TGTGCTAGTGGTCAGCGGACAGGGGGAGGCGTTGCAGATACGCAGTATTTT. The chain recombines TRBV12-5 with TRBJ2-3; TRBD1 aligns across 10 bases. This CDR3 is built from 17 residues. Trimming cost V 5 bases and J 4 bases; bases outside gene matches: 12. Looked up from germline, CDR1 is LGHNT and CDR2 is FRNRAP.